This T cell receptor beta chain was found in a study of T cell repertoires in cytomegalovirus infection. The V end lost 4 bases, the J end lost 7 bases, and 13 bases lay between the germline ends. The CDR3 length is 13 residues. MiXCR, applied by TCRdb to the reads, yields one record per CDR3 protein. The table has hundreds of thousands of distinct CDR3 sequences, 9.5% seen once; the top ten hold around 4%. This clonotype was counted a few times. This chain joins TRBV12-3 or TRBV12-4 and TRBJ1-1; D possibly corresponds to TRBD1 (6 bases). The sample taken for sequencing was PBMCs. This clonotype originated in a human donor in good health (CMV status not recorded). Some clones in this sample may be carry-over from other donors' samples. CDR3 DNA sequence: TGTGCCAGCAGTTATACTCTCAGGGGTGAAGCTTTCTTT. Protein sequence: CASSYTLRGEAFF.